This T cell receptor (beta chain) was recorded in a study of response to subunit inactivated influenza vaccine. Findings of the study overall: It was the authors' suggestion that each seasonal influenza vaccination recruits few new T cells.

This clonotype appeared many times. The antigen remains undetermined. TCRdb re-analysed the RT-PCR reads in MiXCR, keeping a single row per CDR3 protein. The sample consists of over 450,000 distinct CDR3 sequences, over 10% of them appearing once. This CDR3 is built from 15 residues. Germline CDR1 is SNHLY and CDR2 is FYNNEI. V lost 6 bases and J lost 4, with 16 bases in between. The J gene is TRBJ1-3, the V gene TRBV2, with TRBD1 as a possible D gene (6 bases). The receptor was derived from a man aged 45-65 years who received an inactivated influenza vaccine. The sequencing here drew on PBMCs from blood, taken roughly 48 days after vaccination. Written as DNA, the CDR3 is TGTGCCAGCAGCGTTGGTTTCACAGGGGGAAACACCATATATTTT. Translated, it gives CASSVGFTGGNTIYF.